Below are 16 T cell receptor beta chains sequenced from a single sample in a study of cytomegalovirus exposure and HLA in healthy donors. PCR used 60 Vbeta primers and 13 Jbeta primers. Here immunoSEQ multiplex PCR was the method, and the copy in TCRdb shows in-frame clones only, minus some. The sample shows over 150,000 clones, more than 70% of them seen only once. The source material was PBMCs. The origin of the receptors is a man between 60 and 75 years old in good health and CMV-seronegative.

The gene calls are TRBV19 and TRBJ2-7, with 9 bases that match TRBD1. This CDR3 has 15 amino acids. Germline V gene lookup returns CDR1 LNHDA and CDR2 SQIVND (reference sequence). With 5 bases clipped from V and 1 base from J, the junction kept 6 bases outside the gene matches. The chain's CDR3 is CASSPMTGGSYEQYF. The CDR3 nucleotides read TGTGCCAGTAGTCCCATGACAGGGGGTTCCTACGAGCAGTACTTC.

This clone turned up a few times. The junction does not match germline at one end; this may be a read error. J is TRBJ2-7 and V is TRBV7-9, with D perhaps matching TRBD1 (6 bases). The CDR3 extends over 13 amino acids. Germline V lookup: CDR1 SEHNR, CDR2 FQNEAQ (reference sequence). In DNA, the CDR3 is TGTTCCAGCAGCTTAGGACAGACCTACGAGCAGTACTTC. This encodes CSSSLGQTYEQYF. The full variable domain, its missing parts supplied by reference TRBV7-9 and TRBJ2-7, is DTGVSQNPRHKITKRGQNVTFRCDPISEHNRLYWYRQTLGQGPEFLTYFQNEAQLEKSRLLSDRFSAERPKGSFSTLEIQRTEQGDSAMYLCSSSLGQTYEQYFGPGTRLTVT.

V and J are TRBV7-6 and TRBJ2-6; perhaps TRBD1 as D (6 bases). The CDR3 extends over 16 amino acids. Trimming shortened V by 4 bases and J by 3 bases, and 13 bases separated the two germline ends. Per germline, CDR1 SGHVS and CDR2 FNYEAQ. The chain's CDR3 is CASSSRQAGGANVLTF. CDR3 bases: TGTGCCAGCAGCTCTAGACAGGCCGGTGGGGCCAACGTCCTGACTTTC.

The V call is TRBV6-1, the J call TRBJ2-7, with D possibly being TRBD1 (5 bases). Trimming took off 3 bases at V and 5 bases at J, with 14 bases between the two ends. Per germline, CDR1 MNHNS and CDR2 SASEGT. The CDR3 length is 14 residues. The CDR3 reads CASSEPAQVHEQYF. The CDR3 DNA is TGTGCCAGCAGTGAGCCGGCACAGGTCCACGAGCAGTACTTC.

The chain uses TRBV5-5 and TRBJ1-2; 7 bases line up with TRBD1. The CDR3 runs 16 residues. The germline V gene encodes CDR1 SGHKS and CDR2 YYEKEE (reference sequence). The junction had 11 bases not matched to a gene; V was cut back by 2 bases and J by 4 bases. The CDR3 DNA reads as TGTGCCAGCAGCTTATCAACCTCGGGACAGCTCTATGGCTACACCTTC. Amino acid sequence: CASSLSTSGQLYGYTF.

The chain carries TRBV29-1 and TRBJ2-2, with 7 bases lining up with TRBD1. The CDR3 length is 14 residues. V lost 4 bases, J lost 1 base, and 3 bases stayed unmatched. The germline gives CDR1 SQVTM, CDR2 ANQGSEA. The CDR3 DNA sequence: TGCAGCGTTGGTAGACAGGGGAACACCGGGGAGCTGTTTTTT. It encodes CSVGRQGNTGELFF.

This clone was observed once. The V gene is TRBV7-9, the J gene TRBJ1-2; 7 bases fit TRBD1. This CDR3 contains 17 residues. Germline V lookup: CDR1 SEHNR, CDR2 FQNEAQ (reference sequence). Trimming at V came to 2 bases and at J to 1 base, leaving 10 bases not matched to a gene. The CDR3 sequence is CASSLKGTVSFNYGYTF. The CDR3 bases are TGTGCCAGCAGCTTAAAGGGGACAGTCAGTTTTAACTATGGCTACACCTTC.

The chain has TRBV30 and TRBJ1-6; D perhaps matches TRBD1 (6 bases). The CDR3 totals 15 residues. The germline V and J ends were trimmed by 4 bases and 7 bases, with 17 bases remaining between them. Per germline, CDR1 GTSNPN and CDR2 SVGIG (reference sequence). The CDR3 region is CAWTNRDSMNSPLHF. DNA of the CDR3: TGTGCCTGGACCAACAGGGATTCAATGAATTCACCCCTCCACTTT.

V and J are TRBV9 and TRBJ1-2; maybe TRBD1 (6 bases). With 4 bases removed from V and 6 bases from J, the gap between germline ends came to 22 bases. Germline assignment: CDR1 SGDLS and CDR2 YYNGEE. This CDR3 region has 16 residues. DNA for the CDR3: TGTGCCAGCAGCACATCAAGCCCAGACAGGCGAGATGGCTACACCTTC. This encodes CASSTSSPDRRDGYTF. Full variable domain (remainder filled in from reference TRBV9 and TRBJ1-2): DSGVTQTPKHLITATGQRVTLRCSPRSGDLSVYWYQQSLDQGLQFLIQYYNGEERAKGNILERFSAQQFPDLHSELNLSSLELGDSALYFCASSTSSPDRRDGYTFGSGTRLTVV.

The chain combines TRBV19 with TRBJ1-4; 10 positions match TRBD1. V lost 6 bases, J lost 5 bases, and 24 bases stayed unmatched. Germline loops: CDR1 LNHDA, CDR2 SQIVND (reference sequence). The CDR3 runs to 21 residues. CDR3 protein: CASRSRDRGFLNGVRNEKLFF. Here the CDR3 DNA reads TGTGCCAGTAGAAGCCGGGACAGGGGATTCCTGAATGGGGTGAGGAATGAAAAACTGTTTTTT.

The chain combines TRBV5-5 with TRBJ2-7, with 9 bases identical to TRBD1. J lost 5 bases, V lost 1 base, and 10 bases had no gene match. CDR3 length equals 16 residues. Germline V gene lookup returns CDR1 SGHKS and CDR2 YYEKEE (reference sequence). CDR3 nucleotide sequence: TGTGCCAGCAGCTTGTCGCCGGGGACAGGGTTCAACGAGCAGTACTTC. Translated, it gives CASSLSPGTGFNEQYF.

The J gene is TRBJ2-1, the V gene TRBV5-1; 10 nucleotides align to TRBD2. Germline V gene lookup returns CDR1 SGHRS and CDR2 YFSETQ. The CDR3 length is 17 residues. V shed 4 bases, J shed 0 bases, and the junction held 7 bases outside the gene matches. The CDR3 here is CASSGGLAPSSYNEQFF. CDR3 sequence (DNA): TGCGCCAGCAGCGGGGGACTAGCGCCGAGCTCCTACAATGAGCAGTTCTTC. Combining the CDR3 with reference TRBV5-1 and TRBJ2-1 gives the whole variable domain KAGVTQTPRYLIKTRGQQVTLSCSPISGHRSVSWYQQTPGQGLQFLFEYFSETQRNKGNFPGRFSGRQFSNSRSEMNVSTLELGDSALYLCASSGGLAPSSYNEQFFGPGTRLTVL.

This rearrangement joins TRBV7-2 to TRBJ2-3; a possible D gene is TRBD2 (5 bases). Trimming took 4 bases from V and 5 from J, leaving 19 bases between them. CDR3 length equals 16 residues. Germline CDR1 is SGHTA and CDR2 is FQGNSA. The DNA of the CDR3 is TGTGCCAGCAGCTCGGGGTTCGGGCTAGGTCAAGATACGCAGTATTTT. Its translation is CASSSGFGLGQDTQYF.

CDR3 DNA: TGTGCCAGCAGCCGCCGGACAGGGGCTGAGCAGTACTTC. Amino acids: CASSRRTGAEQYF. V gene TRBV14 combines with J gene TRBJ2-5; 9 bases are a match to TRBD1. The V and J ends lost 4 bases and 11 bases, in that order; junction bases with no gene match: 8. The CDR3 covers 13 residues. Germline CDR1 and CDR2: SGHDN and FVKESK.

This chain links TRBV9 with TRBJ2-3; possibly TRBD2 for D (6 bases). Germline V lookup: CDR1 SGDLS, CDR2 YYNGEE. The ends were cut back, 0 bases at V and 0 bases at J, with 17 bases in the middle. The CDR3 runs to 18 residues. For the CDR3, the DNA is TGTGCCAGCAGCGTAGAAGGTGGAGGGGCTACTAGCACAGATACGCAGTATTTT. It is translated as CASSVEGGGATSTDTQYF.

A few counts support this clone. The chain is built from TRBV30 and TRBJ1-4, with a weak D call TRBD1 (5 bases). Germline loops: CDR1 GTSNPN, CDR2 SVGIG (reference sequence). V dropped 3 bases and J dropped 3 bases, with 23 bases sitting between them. This CDR3 has 18 residues. The CDR3 loop reads CAWSGNAGLQGPNEKLFF. The CDR3 region has the DNA TGTGCCTGGAGCGGAAATGCCGGGCTCCAGGGTCCTAATGAAAAACTGTTTTTT.